The present T cell receptor (beta chain) was sequenced within a study of T cell repertoires in cytomegalovirus infection. Whole-study context: Public TCR beta signatures were indicative of both CMV infection and a matching HLA type.

V shed 5 bases and J 3 bases; nucleotides not matched to a gene: 4. There are 14 residues in the CDR3. Germline values: CDR1 SGHTA, CDR2 FQGNSA. The study, taken as a whole, reports: Based on cumulative public TCR beta family frequency, carriers of CMV plus the relevant HLA were identified. Ex vivo responses were dominated by HLA-C-restricted CMV-specific TCR beta clonotypes.

This clonotype has more than one count but fewer than ten. Its antigen is as yet unknown. TCRdb reanalysed the reads using MiXCR and keeps one entry per CDR3 protein. The data hold some 180,000 distinct CDR3 sequences, with less than 9.5% observed a single time. The rearrangement uses TRBV7-2 and TRBJ1-2; 9 positions match TRBD1. The sequenced material came from PBMCs. The clonotype comes from a human donor in good health (CMV status not recorded). Some clones in this sample may be carry-over from other donors' samples. The CDR3 sequence: CASSRRDRDYGYTF. DNA of the CDR3: TGTGCCAGCAGCCGCCGGGACAGGGACTATGGCTACACCTTC.